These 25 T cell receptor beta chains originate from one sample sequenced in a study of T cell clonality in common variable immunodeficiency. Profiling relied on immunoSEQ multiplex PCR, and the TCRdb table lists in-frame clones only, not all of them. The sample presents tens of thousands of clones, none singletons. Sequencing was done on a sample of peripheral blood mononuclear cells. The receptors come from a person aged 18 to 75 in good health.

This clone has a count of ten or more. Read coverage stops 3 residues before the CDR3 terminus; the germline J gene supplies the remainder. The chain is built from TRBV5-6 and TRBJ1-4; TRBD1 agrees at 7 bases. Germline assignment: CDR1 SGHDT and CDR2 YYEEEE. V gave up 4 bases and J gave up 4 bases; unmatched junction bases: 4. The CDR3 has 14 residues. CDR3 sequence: CASSLTGINEKLFF. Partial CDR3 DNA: TGTGCCAGCAGCCTGACAGGGATTAATGAAAAA.

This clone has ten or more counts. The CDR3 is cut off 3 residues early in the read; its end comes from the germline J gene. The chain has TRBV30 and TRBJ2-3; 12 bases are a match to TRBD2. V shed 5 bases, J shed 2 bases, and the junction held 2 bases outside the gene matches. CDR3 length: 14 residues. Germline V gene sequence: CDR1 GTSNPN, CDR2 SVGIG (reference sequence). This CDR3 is CAWGLAGFTDTQYF. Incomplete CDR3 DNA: TGTGCCTGGGGACTAGCGGGGTTCACAGATACG. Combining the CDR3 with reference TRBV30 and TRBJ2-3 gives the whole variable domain SQTIHQWPATLVQPVGSPLSLECTVEGTSNPNLYWYRQAAGRGLQLLFYSVGIGQISSEVPQNLSASRPQDRQFILSSKKLLLSDSGFYLCAWGLAGFTDTQYFGPGTRLTVL.

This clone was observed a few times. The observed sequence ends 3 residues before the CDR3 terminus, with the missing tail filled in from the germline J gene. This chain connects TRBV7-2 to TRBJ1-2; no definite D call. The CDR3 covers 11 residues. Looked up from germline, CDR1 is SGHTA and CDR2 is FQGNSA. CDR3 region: CASSPSYDYTF. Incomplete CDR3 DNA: TGTGCCAGCAGCCCCTCCTACGAC.

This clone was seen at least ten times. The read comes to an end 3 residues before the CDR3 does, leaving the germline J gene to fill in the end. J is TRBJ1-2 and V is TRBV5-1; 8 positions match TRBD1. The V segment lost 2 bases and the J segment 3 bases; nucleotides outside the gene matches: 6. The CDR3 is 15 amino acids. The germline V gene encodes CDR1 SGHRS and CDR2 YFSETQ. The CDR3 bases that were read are TGCGCCAGCAGCTTCGGACAGGGCAGGGACTATGGC. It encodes CASSFGQGRDYG. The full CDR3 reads CASSFGQGRDYGYTF.

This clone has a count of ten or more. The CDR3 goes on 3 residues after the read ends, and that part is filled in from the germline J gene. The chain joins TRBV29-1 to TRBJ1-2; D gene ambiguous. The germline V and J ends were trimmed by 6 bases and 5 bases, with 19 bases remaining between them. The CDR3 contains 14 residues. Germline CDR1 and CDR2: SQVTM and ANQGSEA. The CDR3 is CSVGPDRAGYGYTF. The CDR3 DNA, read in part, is TGCAGCGTCGGACCCGATAGAGCGGGGTATGGC.

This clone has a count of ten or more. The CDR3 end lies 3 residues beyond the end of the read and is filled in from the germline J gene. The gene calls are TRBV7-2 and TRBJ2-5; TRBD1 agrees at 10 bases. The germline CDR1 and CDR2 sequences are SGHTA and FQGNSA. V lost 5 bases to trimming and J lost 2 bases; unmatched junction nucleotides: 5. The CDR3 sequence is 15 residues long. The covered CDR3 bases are TGTGCCAGCAGCCGACAGGGGGCTACACAAGAGACC. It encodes CASSRQGATQET. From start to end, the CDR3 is CASSRQGATQETQYF. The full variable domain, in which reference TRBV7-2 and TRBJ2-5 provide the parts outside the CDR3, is GAGVSQSPSNKVTEKGKDVELRCDPISGHTALYWYRQSLGQGLEFLIYFQGNSAPDKSGLPSDRFSAERTGGSVSTLTIQRTQQEDSAVYLCASSRQGATQETQYFGPGTRLLVL.

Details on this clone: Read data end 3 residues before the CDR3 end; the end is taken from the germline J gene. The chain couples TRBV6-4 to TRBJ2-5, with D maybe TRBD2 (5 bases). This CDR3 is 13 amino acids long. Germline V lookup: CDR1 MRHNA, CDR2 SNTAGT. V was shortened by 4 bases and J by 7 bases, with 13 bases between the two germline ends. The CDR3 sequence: CASSGAVGGTQYF. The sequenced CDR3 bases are TGTGCCAGCAGTGGGGCTGTCGGAGGGACC.

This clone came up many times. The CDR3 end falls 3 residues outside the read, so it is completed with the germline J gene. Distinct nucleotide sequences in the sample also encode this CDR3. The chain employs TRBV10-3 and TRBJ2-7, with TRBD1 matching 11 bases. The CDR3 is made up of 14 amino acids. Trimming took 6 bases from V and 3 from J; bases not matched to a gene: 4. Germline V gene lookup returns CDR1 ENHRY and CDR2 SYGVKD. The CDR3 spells CAIRTGTGGYEQYF. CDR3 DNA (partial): TGTGCCATCAGGACCGGGACAGGGGGCTACGAG.

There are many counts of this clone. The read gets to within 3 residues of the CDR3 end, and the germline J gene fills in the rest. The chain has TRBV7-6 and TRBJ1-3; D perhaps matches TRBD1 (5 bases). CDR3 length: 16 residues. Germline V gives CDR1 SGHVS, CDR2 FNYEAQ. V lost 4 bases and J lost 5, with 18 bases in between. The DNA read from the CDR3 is TGTGCCAGCAGCTCCATCAGTGGGGCCGCGAGAAACACC. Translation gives CASSSISGAARNT. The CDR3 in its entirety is CASSSISGAARNTIYF.

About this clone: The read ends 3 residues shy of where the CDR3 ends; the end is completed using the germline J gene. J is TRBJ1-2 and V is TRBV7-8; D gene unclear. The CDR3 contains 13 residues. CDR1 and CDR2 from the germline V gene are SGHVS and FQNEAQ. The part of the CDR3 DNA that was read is TGTGCCAGCAGCCAGCAAGAGACTAGCGGC. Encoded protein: CASSQQETSG. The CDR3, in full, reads CASSQQETSGYTF.

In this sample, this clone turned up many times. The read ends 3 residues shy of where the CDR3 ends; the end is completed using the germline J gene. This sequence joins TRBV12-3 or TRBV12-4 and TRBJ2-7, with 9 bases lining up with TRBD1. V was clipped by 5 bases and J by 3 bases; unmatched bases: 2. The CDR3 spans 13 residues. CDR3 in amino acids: CASSTGQGYEQYF. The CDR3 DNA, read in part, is TGTGCCAGCAGTACGGGACAGGGCTACGAG.

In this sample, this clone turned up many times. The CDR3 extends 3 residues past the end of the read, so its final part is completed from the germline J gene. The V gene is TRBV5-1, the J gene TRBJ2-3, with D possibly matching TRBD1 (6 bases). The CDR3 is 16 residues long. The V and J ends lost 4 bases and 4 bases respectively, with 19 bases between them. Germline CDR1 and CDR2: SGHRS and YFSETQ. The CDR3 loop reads CASSPPTGGSPDTQYF. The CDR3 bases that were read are TGCGCCAGCAGCCCCCCGACAGGCGGGTCGCCAGATACG.

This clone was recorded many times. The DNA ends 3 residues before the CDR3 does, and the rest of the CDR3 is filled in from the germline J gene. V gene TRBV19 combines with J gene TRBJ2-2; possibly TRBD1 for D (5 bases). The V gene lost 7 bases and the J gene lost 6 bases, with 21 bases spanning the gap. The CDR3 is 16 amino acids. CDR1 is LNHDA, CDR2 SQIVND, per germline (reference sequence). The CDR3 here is CASIDGAGSHSGELFF. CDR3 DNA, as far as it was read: TGTGCCAGTATCGATGGGGCAGGGTCGCATTCCGGGGAG.

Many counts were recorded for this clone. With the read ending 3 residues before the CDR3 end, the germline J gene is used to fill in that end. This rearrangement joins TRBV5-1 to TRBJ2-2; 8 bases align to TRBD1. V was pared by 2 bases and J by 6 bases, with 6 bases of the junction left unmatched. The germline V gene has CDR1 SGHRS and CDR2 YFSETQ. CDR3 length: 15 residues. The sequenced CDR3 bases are TGCGCCAGCAGCTTCGGACAGGGACGCGCCGGGGAG. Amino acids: CASSFGQGRAGE. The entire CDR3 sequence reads CASSFGQGRAGELFF. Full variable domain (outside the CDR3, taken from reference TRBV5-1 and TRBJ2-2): KAGVTQTPRYLIKTRGQQVTLSCSPISGHRSVSWYQQTPGQGLQFLFEYFSETQRNKGNFPGRFSGRQFSNSRSEMNVSTLELGDSALYLCASSFGQGRAGELFFGEGSRLTVL.

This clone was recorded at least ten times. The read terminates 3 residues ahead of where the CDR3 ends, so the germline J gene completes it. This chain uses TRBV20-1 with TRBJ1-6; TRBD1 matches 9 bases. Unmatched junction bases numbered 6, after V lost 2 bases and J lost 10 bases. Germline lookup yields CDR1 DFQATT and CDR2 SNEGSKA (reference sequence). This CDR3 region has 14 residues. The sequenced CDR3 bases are TGCAGTGCTAGATACCGGGACAGGGACTCACCC. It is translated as CSARYRDRDSP. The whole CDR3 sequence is CSARYRDRDSPLHF.

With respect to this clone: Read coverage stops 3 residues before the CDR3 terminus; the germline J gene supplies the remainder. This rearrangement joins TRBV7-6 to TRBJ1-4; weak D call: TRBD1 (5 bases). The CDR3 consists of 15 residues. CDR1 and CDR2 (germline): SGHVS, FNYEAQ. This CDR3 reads CASSPGSSGANVLFF. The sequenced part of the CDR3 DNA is TGTGCCAGCAGCCCGGGCAGCTCTGGGGCCAACGTA.

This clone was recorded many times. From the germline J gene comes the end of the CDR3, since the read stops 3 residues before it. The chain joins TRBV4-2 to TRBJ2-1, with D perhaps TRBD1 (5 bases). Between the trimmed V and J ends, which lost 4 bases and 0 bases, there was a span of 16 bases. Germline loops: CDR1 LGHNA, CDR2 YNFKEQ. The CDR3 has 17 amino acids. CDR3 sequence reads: CASSPSVTASSYNEQFF. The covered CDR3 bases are TGTGCCAGCAGCCCCTCGGTGACAGCCAGCTCCTACAATGAG.

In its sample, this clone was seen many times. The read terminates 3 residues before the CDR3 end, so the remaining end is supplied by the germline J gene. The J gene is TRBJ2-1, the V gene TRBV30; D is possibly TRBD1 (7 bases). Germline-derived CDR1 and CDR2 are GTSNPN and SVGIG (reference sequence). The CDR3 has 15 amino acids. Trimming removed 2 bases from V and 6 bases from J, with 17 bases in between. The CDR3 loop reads CAWSTGGTDFNEQFF. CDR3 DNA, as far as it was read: TGTGCCTGGAGTACGGGCGGGACAGATTTCAATGAG.

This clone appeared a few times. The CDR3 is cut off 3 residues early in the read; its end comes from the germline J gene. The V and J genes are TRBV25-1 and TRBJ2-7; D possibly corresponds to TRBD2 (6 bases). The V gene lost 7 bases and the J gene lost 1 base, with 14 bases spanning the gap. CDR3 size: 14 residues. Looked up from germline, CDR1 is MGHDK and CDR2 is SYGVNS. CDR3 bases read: TGTGCCAGCAACGGGGGAGGTCCTTCCTACGAG. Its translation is CASNGGGPSYE. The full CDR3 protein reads CASNGGGPSYEQYF.

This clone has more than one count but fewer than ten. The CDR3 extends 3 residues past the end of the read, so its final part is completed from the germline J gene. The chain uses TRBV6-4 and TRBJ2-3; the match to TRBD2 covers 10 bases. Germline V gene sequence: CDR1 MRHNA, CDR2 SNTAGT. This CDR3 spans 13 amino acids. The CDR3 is CASSATSGGAQYF. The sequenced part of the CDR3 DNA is TGTGCCAGCAGTGCGACGAGCGGGGGGGCG.

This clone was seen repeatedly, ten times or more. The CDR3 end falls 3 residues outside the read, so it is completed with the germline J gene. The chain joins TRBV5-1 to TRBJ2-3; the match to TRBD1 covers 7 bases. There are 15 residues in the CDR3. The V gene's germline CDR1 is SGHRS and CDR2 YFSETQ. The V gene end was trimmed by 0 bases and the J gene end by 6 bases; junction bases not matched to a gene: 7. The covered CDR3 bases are TGCGCCAGCAGCTTGGCTCTAGGGGGCGGGGATACG. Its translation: CASSLALGGGDT. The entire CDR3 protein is CASSLALGGGDTQYF.

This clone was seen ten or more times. The CDR3: CASNPTGGLSNYGYTF. Incomplete CDR3 DNA: TGTGCCAGTAACCCGACAGGGGGTCTAAGTAACTATGGC. The chain recombines TRBV19 with TRBJ1-2, with TRBD1 matching 9 bases. Read sequence stops 3 residues before the CDR3 end, and the germline J gene provides the missing end. Losses at the gene ends were 7 bases for V and 1 base for J; bases not matched to a gene: 10. The CDR3 contains 16 residues. Germline assignment: CDR1 LNHDA and CDR2 SQIVND (reference sequence).

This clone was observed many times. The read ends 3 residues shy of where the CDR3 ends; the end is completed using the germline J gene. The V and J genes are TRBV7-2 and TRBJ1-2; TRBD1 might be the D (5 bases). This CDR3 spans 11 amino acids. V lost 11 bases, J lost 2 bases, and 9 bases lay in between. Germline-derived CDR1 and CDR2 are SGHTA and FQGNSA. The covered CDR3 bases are TGTGCCGGGGGGGGGAACTATGGC. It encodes CAGGGNYG. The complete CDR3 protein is CAGGGNYGYTF.

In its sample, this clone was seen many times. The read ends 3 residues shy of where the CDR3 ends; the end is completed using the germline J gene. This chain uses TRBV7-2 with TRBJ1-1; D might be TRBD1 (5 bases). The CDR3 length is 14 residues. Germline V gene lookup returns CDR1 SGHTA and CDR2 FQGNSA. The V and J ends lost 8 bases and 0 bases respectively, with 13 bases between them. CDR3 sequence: CASGGMRVNTEAFF. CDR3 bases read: TGTGCCAGCGGGGGGATGCGGGTGAACACTGAA.

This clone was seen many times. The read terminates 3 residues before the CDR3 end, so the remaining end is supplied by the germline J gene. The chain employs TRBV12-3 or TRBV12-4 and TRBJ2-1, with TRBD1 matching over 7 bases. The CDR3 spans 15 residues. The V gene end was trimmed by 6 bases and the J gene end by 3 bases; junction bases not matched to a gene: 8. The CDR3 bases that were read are TGTGCCAGCAGGGACCGACAGGGTAACTACAATGAG. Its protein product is CASRDRQGNYNE. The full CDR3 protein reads CASRDRQGNYNEQFF.